This TCR beta chain stems from a study of graft-versus-host responses after intestinal transplantation. Study as a whole: Induction using anti-thymocyte globulin, followed by tacrolimus and steroids for roughly 3 years, was given to all recipients. Study results and limitations: The authors found GvH clones in recipient marrow, some appearing first in ileum or blood.

Assay used: immunoSEQ multiplex PCR; TCRdb lists only in-frame clones, some missing. The table includes 90,000 to 150,000 clones, around 95% detected once. The table lists this clone with a count of one. What it binds is not known. The V and J ends lost 5 bases and 1 base, in that order; junction bases with no gene match: 3. The CDR3 extends over 14 amino acids. Germline V gene data show CDR1 as MNHEY and CDR2 as SMNVEV (reference sequence). This sequence joins TRBV27 and TRBJ1-1; the match to TRBD1 covers 8 bases. This TCR was sampled from a human donor who received an intestinal transplant. The sample in question was unstimulated CD8+ T cells sorted from spleen or lymph node cells, obtained before intestinal transplant. The CDR3, as DNA: TGTGCCAGCAGTACTACAGGGGGGAACACTGAAGCTTTCTTT. Its protein is CASSTTGGNTEAFF.